A single sample is the source of the 6 T cell receptor beta chains below, sequenced in a study of T cells in Graves' hyperthyroidism and ophthalmopathy. RNA transcripts served as the template for amplifying TCR beta CDR3 regions. Initially, a first-round RT-PCR of the TCR CDR3 employed the HTBI primer set. TCRdb analysed the multiplex PCR reads with MiXCR anew, one entry per CDR3 protein. This table has some 400,000 distinct CDR3 sequences, roughly 14% appearing once. The sample comprised blood. Source of these receptors: a man younger than 45 with Graves' hyperthyroidism that later progressed to Graves' ophthalmopathy.

In its sample, this clonotype was seen a few times. V usage is TRBV5-5 and J usage is TRBJ1-5; TRBD1 matches 8 bases. Germline-derived CDR1 and CDR2 are SGHKS and YYEKEE (reference sequence). The CDR3 contains 17 residues. J lost 5 bases, V lost 1 base, and 11 bases had no gene match. CDR3 sequence: CASSLFAGRGQDQPQHF. Here the CDR3 DNA reads TGTGCCAGCAGCTTGTTTGCCGGCAGGGGGCAAGATCAGCCCCAGCATTTT.

Ten or more counts support this clonotype. The chain recombines TRBV28 with TRBJ1-5, with D possibly being TRBD1 (5 bases). This CDR3 is 15 amino acids long. V was shortened by 2 bases and J by 1 base, with 9 bases between the two germline ends. Germline lookup yields CDR1 MDHEN and CDR2 SYDVKM. DNA of the CDR3: TGTGCCAGCAGTTTAGAAAGGGACAGCAATCAGCCCCAGCATTTT. As protein: CASSLERDSNQPQHF. The variable domain in full, with the rest retrieved from reference TRBV28 and TRBJ1-5, is DVKVTQSSRYLVKRTGEKVFLECVQDMDHENMFWYRQDPGLGLRLIYFSYDVKMKEKGDIPEGYSVSREKKERFSLILESASTNQTSMYLCASSLERDSNQPQHFGDGTRLSIL.

The chain links TRBV20-1 to TRBJ1-2; possible D gene TRBD1, 5 bases. Trimming removed 1 base from V and 4 bases from J, with 16 bases in between. Germline assignment: CDR1 DFQATT and CDR2 SNEGSKA (reference sequence). The CDR3 spans 15 residues. CDR3 loop: CSARVPRTQGYGYTF. The CDR3, as DNA: TGCAGTGCTAGAGTACCAAGGACTCAGGGCTATGGCTACACCTTC.

This clonotype was seen many times. This chain links TRBV28 with TRBJ1-1; no reliable D call. CDR1 and CDR2 from the germline V gene are MDHEN and SYDVKM. The ends were cut back, 5 bases at V and 11 bases at J, with 12 bases in the middle. The CDR3 runs 11 residues. In DNA, the CDR3 is TGTGCCAGCAGTCTTAGAGGTGAGGCTTTCTTT. This sequence encodes CASSLRGEAFF.

Turning to this clonotype: A much bigger clone sits one base away, suggesting this may be a read error. V gene TRBV30 combines with J gene TRBJ2-7; D perhaps matches TRBD2 (5 bases). The closer fit of TRBJ2-1 to the DNA end suggests the J call may be wrong. CDR3 length equals 13 residues. From germline, CDR1 is GTSNPN and CDR2 SVGIG (reference sequence). This CDR3 reads CAWGVGGADEQFF. CDR3 DNA: TGTGCCTGGGGTGTAGGAGGCGCAGACGAGCAGTTCTTC.

The sample holds a few counts of this clonotype. The gene calls are TRBV20-1 and TRBJ1-5, with a possible D match to TRBD1 (6 bases). Germline V gene data show CDR1 as DFQATT and CDR2 as SNEGSKA (reference sequence). The germline V and J ends were trimmed by 2 bases and 4 bases, with 15 bases remaining between them. The CDR3 is 15 amino acids. For the CDR3, the DNA is TGCAGTGCTAGAAAACAGGGAGCGGGGAATCAGCCCCAGCATTTT. The encoded protein is CSARKQGAGNQPQHF.